This TCR beta chain was identified during a study of blood T cell repertoires in COVID-19. Across the study: Sources were T cells, B-cell-depleted T cells, or PBMCs; the material itself was cDNA or gDNA.

Germline assignment: CDR1 SGHTS and CDR2 YDEGEE. The CDR3 spans 15 residues. Trimming removed 3 bases from V and 5 bases from J; junction bases left unmatched: 8. Per the original data handling: Reference gene primer amplification in the assay estimated nucleated cell counts. Profiling relied on immunoSEQ multiplex PCR, and the TCRdb table lists in-frame clones only, not all of them. The V and J calls and clone size come from that table; D and trimming were worked out from the DNA. The sample contains about 250,000 clones, around 81% of which appear only once. The TCR was taken from a man in his fifties with active or convalescent COVID-19. The genes are TRBV5-8 and TRBJ2-5; 9 bases are shared with TRBD1. Sequenced: peripheral blood. CDR3 bases: TGTGCCAGCAGCTCGGGACAGGGAGGGAGGGAGACCCAGTACTTC. It codes for CASSSGQGGRETQYF.